These 31 T cell receptor beta chains were all obtained from the same sample, sequenced in a study of blood T cell repertoires in COVID-19 (dated by TCRdb to the early 2020s). Library prep was done by the immunoSEQ multiplex PCR assay. The clones in this table, taken by TCRdb from immuneACCESS, are in-frame only. Not every clone is retained; where verified, under half of the shortfall comes from an unresolved V gene, and the cause of the rest is unknown. For this sample the table gives 200,000 to 250,000 clones, of which around nine tenths were detected only once. The ten largest clonotypes hold roughly 0.79% of the sample. The sequencing input was peripheral blood. These receptors were taken from a man younger than 45 with COVID-19, enrolled during active disease.

The chain is built from TRBV5-1 and TRBJ2-7; TRBD1 aligns across 10 bases. The CDR3 totals 17 residues. Germline V gene data show CDR1 as SGHRS and CDR2 as YFSETQ. V dropped 3 bases and J dropped 4; count of bases not matched to a gene: 13. The CDR3 nucleotides read TGCGCCAGCAGCTGGGTGCGTTTGGGACAGGGGCGGTACGAGCAGTACTTC. It yields the protein CASSWVRLGQGRYEQYF.

The V gene is TRBV27, the J gene TRBJ1-1, with D hard to call. The CDR3 covers 14 residues. Between the trimmed V and J ends, which lost 3 bases and 0 bases, there was a span of 8 bases. Per the germline V gene, CDR1 is MNHEY and CDR2 is SMNVEV (reference sequence). CDR3 loop: CASSLAAMNTEAFF. In DNA form, the CDR3 reads TGTGCCAGCAGTTTGGCAGCGATGAACACTGAAGCTTTCTTT.

This chain uses TRBV2 with TRBJ2-5; 7 bases line up with TRBD1. The CDR3 is made up of 14 amino acids. V lost 6 bases, J lost 2 bases, and 6 bases stayed unmatched. The germline CDR1 and CDR2 sequences are SNHLY and FYNNEI. In DNA, the CDR3 is TGTGCCAGCAGGTCCGGGACAGCACAAGAGACCCAGTACTTC. Translation gives CASRSGTAQETQYF.

The chain employs TRBV18 and TRBJ1-2; 9 bases fit TRBD1. The V gene's germline CDR1 is KGHSH and CDR2 LQKENI. J lost 8 bases, V lost 6 bases, and 10 bases had no gene match. The CDR3 loop spans 14 amino acids. The CDR3 DNA follows: TGTGCCAGCTCCCTAGAACAGGGGGCGCGGGGCTACACCTTC. As protein: CASSLEQGARGYTF.

The gene calls are TRBV9 and TRBJ1-6; D call uncertain. The CDR3 loop spans 16 amino acids. V lost 2 bases to trimming and J lost 5 bases, with 14 bases between them. CDR1 and CDR2 (germline): SGDLS, YYNGEE. The CDR3 DNA is TGTGCCAGCAGCGTGGGTGGGCCGGTGGATAATTCACCCCTCCACTTT. Its translation is CASSVGGPVDNSPLHF.

The chain combines TRBV6-1 with TRBJ2-7; 8 bases agree with TRBD1. Per germline, CDR1 MNHNS and CDR2 SASEGT. Trimming removed 2 bases from V and 6 bases from J; junction bases left unmatched: 9. The CDR3 totals 15 residues. CDR3 DNA: TGTGCCAGCAGTGAACCAATAGGACAGGGTGGCGAGCAGTACTTC. It codes for CASSEPIGQGGEQYF.

This sequence joins TRBV9 and TRBJ1-5; D is unresolved. From germline, CDR1 is SGDLS and CDR2 YYNGEE. CDR3 size: 13 residues. Trimming took off 3 bases at V and 5 bases at J, with 9 bases between the two ends. This chain's CDR3 is CASSAQSDQPQHF. The CDR3 DNA is TGTGCCAGCAGCGCTCAAAGCGATCAGCCCCAGCATTTT.

The chain couples TRBV7-9 to TRBJ2-7, with TRBD1 matching over 8 bases. V was pared by 3 bases and J by 5 bases, with 3 bases of the junction left unmatched. The CDR3 contains 13 residues. Germline V gene sequence: CDR1 SEHNR, CDR2 FQNEAQ (reference sequence). The CDR3 is CASSFGQGDEQYF. In nucleotides, the CDR3 is TGTGCCAGCAGCTTTGGACAGGGCGACGAGCAGTACTTC.

This clone was counted once. The rearrangement joins TRBV13 to TRBJ2-1; 8 positions match TRBD2. Germline loops: CDR1 PRHDT, CDR2 FYEKMQ (reference sequence). This CDR3 has 16 amino acids. J was trimmed by 5 bases and V by 2 bases; bases with no gene match: 8. CDR3 in DNA: TGTGCCAGCAGCTTATACTGGACTAGCAGAGACAATGAGCAGTTCTTC. Protein: CASSLYWTSRDNEQFF.

V and J are TRBV3-1 (or the pseudogene TRBV3-2) and TRBJ2-4, with 7 positions matching TRBD1. Germline V CDR1 and CDR2: LGHDT, YNNKEL (reference sequence). The CDR3 length is 15 residues. V was clipped by 3 bases and J by 5 bases; unmatched bases: 7. CDR3 sequence (DNA): TGTGCCAGCAGCCAGACCCGGGACAGAGAAAACATTCAGTACTTC. Translated: CASSQTRDRENIQYF.

The chain joins TRBV5-1 to TRBJ1-6, with 8 bases fitting TRBD1. CDR1 and CDR2 (germline): SGHRS, YFSETQ. The CDR3 contains 16 residues. The V gene end was trimmed by 0 bases and the J gene end by 10 bases; junction bases not matched to a gene: 9. CDR3 in amino acids: CASSLVRTGIRSPLHF. The DNA for the CDR3 is TGCGCCAGCAGCTTGGTCCGGACAGGGATCAGGTCACCCCTCCACTTT.

The J gene is TRBJ1-5, the V gene TRBV19; 11 bases are shared with TRBD1. After removal of 3 bases from V and 2 bases from J, the junction contained 6 bases not matched to a gene. Per germline, CDR1 LNHDA and CDR2 SQIVND (reference sequence). This CDR3 has 17 residues. CDR3 DNA: TGTGCCAGTAGTATTCCGGACAGGGGGCTTGGCAATCAGCCCCAGCATTTT. Encoded protein: CASSIPDRGLGNQPQHF.

This chain joins TRBV2 and TRBJ2-7; D might be TRBD2 (7 bases). The CDR3 totals 16 residues. V was trimmed by 2 bases and J by 4 bases, leaving 18 bases between them. Germline V gene lookup returns CDR1 SNHLY and CDR2 FYNNEI. CDR3 in DNA: TGTGCCAGCAGTGAATTTTTGGCGGGGGCTGGATACGAGCAGTACTTC. It specifies CASSEFLAGAGYEQYF.

The chain recombines TRBV5-1 with TRBJ2-5; D possibly corresponds to TRBD1 (6 bases). V lost 3 bases to trimming and J lost 1 base, with 16 bases between them. This CDR3 comprises 16 residues. Per germline, CDR1 SGHRS and CDR2 YFSETQ. CDR3 coding DNA: TGCGCCAGCAGCTCTGAGGGATACAGGGTCCAAGAGACCCAGTACTTC. Protein sequence: CASSSEGYRVQETQYF.

The chain recombines TRBV9 with TRBJ1-2, with 8 bases matching TRBD1. This CDR3 comprises 18 residues. Per germline, CDR1 SGDLS and CDR2 YYNGEE. Germline trimming cut 0 bases from V and 3 bases from J; bases unmatched to any gene: 13. The CDR3 DNA reads as TGTGCCAGCAGCGTAGCTGTGTCGGGGGGACAGGCTCACTATGGCTACACCTTC. It translates to CASSVAVSGGQAHYGYTF.

The genes are TRBV7-9 and TRBJ1-4; TRBD1 aligns across 8 bases. V trimming: 8 bases; J trimming: 7 bases; junction bases outside the gene matches: 6. CDR1 and CDR2 from the germline V gene are SEHNR and FQNEAQ (reference sequence). The CDR3 is made up of 13 amino acids. The CDR3 loop is CASQGQGGEKLFF. The CDR3 region has the DNA TGTGCCAGCCAAGGACAGGGAGGTGAAAAACTGTTTTTT.

The chain joins TRBV11-2 to TRBJ2-7, with TRBD2 matching over 10 bases. J gave up 4 bases and V 5 bases, and 8 bases lay outside the gene matches. CDR3 length: 15 residues. CDR1 is SGHAT and CDR2 is FQNNGV in the germline V gene. This CDR3 reads CASSDLAGANYEQYF. In DNA, the CDR3 is TGTGCCAGCAGCGACCTAGCGGGGGCGAATTACGAGCAGTACTTC.

The chain combines TRBV3-1 (or the pseudogene TRBV3-2) with TRBJ2-7, with 9 bases identical to TRBD1. Per germline, CDR1 LGHDT and CDR2 YNNKEL (reference sequence). The length of the CDR3 is 17 residues. The V segment lost 0 bases and the J segment 7 bases; nucleotides outside the gene matches: 13. This chain's CDR3 is CASSQEYRTGAVEEQYF. The DNA for the CDR3 is TGTGCCAGCAGCCAAGAGTATCGGACAGGGGCCGTCGAAGAGCAGTACTTC.

The V call is TRBV10-3, the J call TRBJ1-6; TRBD1 aligns across 8 bases. Trimming at V came to 7 bases and at J to 5 bases, leaving 7 bases not matched to a gene. Germline-derived CDR1 and CDR2 are ENHRY and SYGVKD. The CDR3 runs to 15 residues. This CDR3 is CAINAGQGDNSPLHF. CDR3 DNA sequence: TGTGCCATCAACGCTGGACAGGGCGATAATTCACCCCTCCACTTT.

The genes are TRBV5-1 and TRBJ1-6; the D gene is possibly TRBD1 (6 bases). The germline CDR1 and CDR2 sequences are SGHRS and YFSETQ. With 0 bases removed from V and 7 bases from J, the gap between germline ends came to 17 bases. This CDR3 contains 17 residues. CDR3 residues: CASSLGVPGQRNSPLHF. The CDR3, as DNA: TGCGCCAGCAGCTTGGGCGTCCCGGGACAACGGAATTCACCCCTCCACTTT.

The rearrangement uses TRBV19 and TRBJ2-2, with D possibly being TRBD1 (5 bases). V lost 2 bases and J 2 bases, leaving 6 bases between the germline ends. Germline lookup yields CDR1 LNHDA and CDR2 SQIVND (reference sequence). The CDR3 covers 14 residues. In DNA form, the CDR3 reads TGTGCCAGTAGTATAAGGGGTAACACCGGGGAGCTGTTTTTT. This sequence encodes CASSIRGNTGELFF.

The genes are TRBV5-4 and TRBJ1-2; D gene unclear. The CDR3 runs 13 residues. CDR1 and CDR2 (germline): SGHNT, YYREEE (reference sequence). Trimming cost V 1 base and J 4 bases, with 8 bases left between them. For the CDR3, the DNA is TGTGCCAGCAGCTTGACCAGTGGCTATGGCTACACCTTC. It encodes CASSLTSGYGYTF.

There are a few counts of this clone. Different DNA sequences within this sample yield the same CDR3. This chain connects TRBV18 to TRBJ2-1; 10 bases align to TRBD2. Germline-derived CDR1 and CDR2 are KGHSH and LQKENI. The V gene end was trimmed by 3 bases and the J gene end by 6 bases; junction bases not matched to a gene: 8. This CDR3 contains 16 residues. The CDR3 nucleotides are TGTGCCAGCTCACCCCCGGAGCGGGGGGGCCGCAATGAGCAGTTCTTC. This translates into CASSPPERGGRNEQFF.

As concerns this clone: Other DNA sequences in this specimen translate into the identical CDR3. This sequence joins TRBV6-5 and TRBJ1-2; no definite D call. The CDR3 covers 14 residues. Germline V lookup: CDR1 MNHEY, CDR2 SVGAGI. Deletions cut 0 bases from V and 7 bases from J, with 12 bases between. The CDR3 region is CASSYSGTGGGYTF. The CDR3 region has the DNA TGTGCCAGCAGTTACTCCGGCACCGGCGGTGGCTACACCTTC.

The rearrangement joins TRBV10-1 to TRBJ1-1, with D possibly TRBD1 on 6 matching bases. Germline V gives CDR1 WNHNN, CDR2 SYGVQD (reference sequence). Trimming took 6 bases from V and 1 from J, leaving 18 bases between them. This CDR3 has 16 residues. In DNA, the CDR3 is TGCGCCAGCAGCAACAGGGATCTCGGGCCGAACACTGAAGCTTTCTTT. It specifies CASSNRDLGPNTEAFF.

The chain recombines TRBV7-3 with TRBJ2-1; TRBD2 agrees at 12 bases. J was trimmed by 7 bases and V by 7 bases; bases with no gene match: 8. CDR1 and CDR2 from the germline V gene are SGHTA and FQGTGA. The CDR3 sequence is 15 residues long. CDR3 protein: CASTPSGGAGNEQFF. The CDR3 nucleotides are TGTGCCAGCACCCCTAGCGGGGGGGCCGGAAATGAGCAGTTCTTC.

This rearrangement joins TRBV29-1 to TRBJ2-3; 7 nucleotides agree with TRBD2. After removal of 6 bases from V and 2 bases from J, the junction contained 11 bases not matched to a gene. Germline V gene lookup returns CDR1 SQVTM and CDR2 ANQGSEA. The CDR3 contains 15 residues. The CDR3 loop is CSVARLADYTDTQYF. For the CDR3, the DNA is TGCAGCGTGGCTCGACTAGCTGATTACACAGATACGCAGTATTTT.

In nucleotides, the CDR3 is TGTGCCAGCAGTTTTCCGAGCGCGGGTTTATCGGACATTCAGTACTTC. This encodes CASSFPSAGLSDIQYF. The chain recombines TRBV28 with TRBJ2-4, with D perhaps matching TRBD2 (5 bases). CDR1 is MDHEN and CDR2 is SYDVKM in the germline V gene. V lost 3 bases and J 8 bases, leaving 20 bases between the germline ends. The CDR3 consists of 16 residues. Full variable domain (remainder filled in from reference TRBV28 and TRBJ2-4): DVKVTQSSRYLVKRTGEKVFLECVQDMDHENMFWYRQDPGLGLRLIYFSYDVKMKEKGDIPEGYSVSREKKERFSLILESASTNQTSMYLCASSFPSAGLSDIQYFGAGTRLSVL.

The chain's CDR3 is CASRTGSGGELFF. The CDR3 DNA follows: TGTGCCAGCCGCACAGGGAGCGGCGGGGAGCTGTTTTTT. The rearrangement links TRBV2 to TRBJ2-2, with D perhaps TRBD1 (6 bases). The V end was cut by 8 bases, the J end by 7 bases, with 14 bases between. CDR1 and CDR2 from the germline V gene are SNHLY and FYNNEI. The CDR3 sequence is 13 residues long.

CDR3: CASSFGGPGATDTQYF. In nucleotides, the CDR3 is TGTGCCAGCAGCTTCGGAGGGCCAGGTGCGACAGATACGCAGTATTTT. This sequence joins TRBV5-5 and TRBJ2-3, with D perhaps matching TRBD2 (6 bases). Germline CDR1 and CDR2: SGHKS and YYEKEE (reference sequence). There are 16 residues in the CDR3. Trimming cost V 2 bases and J 3 bases, with 16 bases left between them.

The chain joins TRBV9 to TRBJ1-4, with 9 bases aligning to TRBD1. After removal of 0 bases from V and 7 bases from J, the junction contained 4 bases not matched to a gene. CDR1 is SGDLS and CDR2 is YYNGEE in the germline V gene. CDR3 length equals 15 residues. The CDR3 is CASSVDRGRGEKLFF. DNA for the CDR3: TGTGCCAGCAGCGTAGACAGGGGGCGGGGTGAAAAACTGTTTTTT.